This TCR beta chain was sequenced during a study of CD8+ T cells in alopecia areata. Germline V gene lookup returns CDR1 SGHDN and CDR2 FVKESK. The J segment lost 4 bases and the V segment lost 4 bases, leaving 7 bases of the junction unmatched. This CDR3 is built from 16 residues. It was from PBMCs that CD4+ and CD8+ T cells were sorted. Study observations and caveats: Alphabeta T cells residing in normal skin are also sequenced in scalp samples.

Sequencing templates came from extracted RNA that was reverse transcribed into cDNA. This table comes from immunoSEQ multiplex PCR, and its TCRdb copy is limited to in-frame clones, with some not included. The sample gives about 100,000 clones, roughly 60% of which show up once; 20% to 25% is in the top ten. As for this clone: Antigen specificity is unknown.

The chain recombines TRBV14 with TRBJ2-1, with 10 bases fitting TRBD2. The sequenced sample was CD8+ T cells sorted from blood. The source is a human donor in good health. The CDR3 reads CASSPTLSGGYNEQFF. The CDR3 DNA is TGTGCCAGCAGCCCTACCCTTAGCGGGGGGTACAATGAGCAGTTCTTC.